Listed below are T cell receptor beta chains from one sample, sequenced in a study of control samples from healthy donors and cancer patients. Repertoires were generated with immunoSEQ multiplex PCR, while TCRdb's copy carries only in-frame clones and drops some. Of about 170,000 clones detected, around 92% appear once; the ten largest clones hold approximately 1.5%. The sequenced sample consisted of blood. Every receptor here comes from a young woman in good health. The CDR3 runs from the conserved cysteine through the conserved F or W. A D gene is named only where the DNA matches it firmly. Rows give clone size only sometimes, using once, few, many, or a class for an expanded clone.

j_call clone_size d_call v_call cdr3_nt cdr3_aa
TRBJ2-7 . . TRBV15 TGTGCCACCTCCCGCGACCCCACCTACGAGCAGTACTTC CATSRDPTYEQYF
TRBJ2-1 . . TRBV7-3 TGTGCCAGCAGCTTAACGCGGGGCTCCTACAATGAGCAGTTCTTC CASSLTRGSYNEQFF
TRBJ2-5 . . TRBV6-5 TGTGCCAGCAGTTACGGGGACGAGGGAGAGACCCAGTACTTC CASSYGDEGETQYF
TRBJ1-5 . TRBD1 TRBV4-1 TGCGCCAGCAGCCACCCCGGACAGGGTCGTAGGGCCCAGCATTTT CASSHPGQGRRAQHF
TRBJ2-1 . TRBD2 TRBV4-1 TGCGCCAGCAGCTTACTAGCGGGGGGATTCAATGAGCAGTTCTTC CASSLLAGGFNEQFF
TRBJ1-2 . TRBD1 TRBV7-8 TGTGCCAGCAGCTTAGCGGGGACAGGGAACTATGGCTACACCTTC CASSLAGTGNYGYTF
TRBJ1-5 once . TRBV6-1 TGTGCCAGCAGTGAATTACGGGGGAGCAATCAGCCCCAGCATTTT CASSELRGSNQPQHF
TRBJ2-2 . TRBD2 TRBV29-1 TGCAGCGTTGAAGGGGGGGGCGGGGAGCTGTTTTTT CSVEGGGGELFF
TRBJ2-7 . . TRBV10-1 TGCGCCAGCAGTGAGTCGGGAGCATACGAGCAGTACTTC CASSESGAYEQYF
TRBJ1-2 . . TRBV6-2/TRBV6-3 TGTGCCAGCAGTTACCAGGGCAGCCCCTATGGCTACACCTTC CASSYQGSPYGYTF
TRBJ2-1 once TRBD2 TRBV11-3 TGTGCCAGCAGCTCGTTAGCGGGCCACAATGAGCAGTTCTTC CASSSLAGHNEQFF
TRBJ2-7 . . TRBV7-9 TGTGCCAGCAGCTTAGGGCAGGGTTGGTACGAGCAGTACTTC CASSLGQGWYEQYF
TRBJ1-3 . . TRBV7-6 TGTGCCAGCAGCTTAGATGGGCAGAGCTCTGGAAACACCATATATTTT CASSLDGQSSGNTIYF
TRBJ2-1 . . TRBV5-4 TGTGCCAGCAGCTTGGACGGGGGCTCCTACAATGAGCAGTTCTTC CASSLDGGSYNEQFF
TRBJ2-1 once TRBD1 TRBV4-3 TGCGCCAGCAGCCAAGAGACAGGGGGCTCCTACAATGAGCAGTTCTTC CASSQETGGSYNEQFF
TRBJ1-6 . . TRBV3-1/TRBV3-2 TGTGCCAGCAGTACAGACAGGAATTCACCCCTCCACTTT CASSTDRNSPLHF
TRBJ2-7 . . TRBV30 TGTGCCTGGGGACAGACCTACGAGCAGTACTTC CAWGQTYEQYF
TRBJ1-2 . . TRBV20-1 TGCAGTGCTAGTCCGGGGTGGGACTATGGCTACACCTTC CSASPGWDYGYTF
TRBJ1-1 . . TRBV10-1 TGCGCCAGCAGTGATGGTGGGGTGAACACTGAAGCTTTCTTT CASSDGGVNTEAFF
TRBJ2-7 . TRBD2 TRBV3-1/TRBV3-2 TGTGCCAGCAGCCACGGGACTAGCGTCATCTACGAGCAGTACTTC CASSHGTSVIYEQYF
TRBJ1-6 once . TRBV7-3 TGTGCCAGCAGCATACACAGGGCTACACCCCTCCACTTT CASSIHRATPLHF
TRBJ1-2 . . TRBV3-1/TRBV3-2 TGTGCCAGCAGCGACCGCTACACCTTC CASSDRYTF
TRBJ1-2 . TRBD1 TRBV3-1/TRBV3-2 TGTGCCAGCAGCACCCAGGGGGCGTATGGCTACACCTTC CASSTQGAYGYTF
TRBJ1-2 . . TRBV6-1 TGTGCCAGCAGTGACAGGGCTAGGGGATATGGCTACACCTTC CASSDRARGYGYTF
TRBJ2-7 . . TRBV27 TGTGCCAGCAGTCGGGACATGACCTACGAGCAGTACTTC CASSRDMTYEQYF
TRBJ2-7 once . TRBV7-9 TGTGCCAGCAGCTTAGTCACGGCCTACGAGCAGTACTTC CASSLVTAYEQYF
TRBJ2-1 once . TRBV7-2 TGTGCCAGCAGCTTCGACAGGAGCTCCTACAATGAGCAGTTCTTC CASSFDRSSYNEQFF
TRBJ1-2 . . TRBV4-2 TGTGCCAGCAGCCAAGACAATAACTATGGCTACACCTTC CASSQDNNYGYTF
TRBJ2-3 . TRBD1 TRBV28 TGTGCCAGCAATTCAGGGGGCCCAGATACGCAGTATTTT CASNSGGPDTQYF
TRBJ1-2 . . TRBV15 TGTGCCACCAGCAGAGAGGCAGGGGCCTATGGCTACACCTTC CATSREAGAYGYTF
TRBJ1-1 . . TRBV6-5 TGTGCCAGCAGTCGGACAGCCATGAACACTGAAGCTTTCTTT CASSRTAMNTEAFF
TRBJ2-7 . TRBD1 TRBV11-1 TGTGCCAGCAGCCCCGGACAGGAATACGAGCAGTACTTC CASSPGQEYEQYF
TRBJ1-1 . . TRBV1 TGCACCAGCAAGGGGGCCCCCTGGAACACTGAAGCTTTCTTT CTSKGAPWNTEAFF
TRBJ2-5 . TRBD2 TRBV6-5 TGTGCCAGCAGTTACGGACTAGAAGAGACCCAGTACTTC CASSYGLEETQYF
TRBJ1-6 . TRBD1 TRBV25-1 TGTGCCAGCACCCCGGGACAGTATAATTCACCCCTCCACTTT CASTPGQYNSPLHF
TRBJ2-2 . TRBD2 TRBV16 TGTGCCAGCAGCCAACAGCGGGAGACCGGGGAGCTGTTTTTT CASSQQRETGELFF
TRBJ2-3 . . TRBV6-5 TGTGCCAGCATCGGGGGGCGCGAGACAGATACGCAGTATTTT CASIGGRETDTQYF
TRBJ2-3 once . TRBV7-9 TGTGCCAGCAGCTTAGTCGGGAGAGAGACAGATACGCAGTATTTT CASSLVGRETDTQYF
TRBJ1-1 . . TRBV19 TGTGCCAGTAGTCAGGGCTCAACTGAAGCTTTCTTT CASSQGSTEAFF
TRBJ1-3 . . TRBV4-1 TGCGCCAGCAGCCAAGATCCATCCTCTGGAAACACCATATATTTT CASSQDPSSGNTIYF
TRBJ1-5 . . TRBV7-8 TGTGCCAGCAGCTTAGGTATGAGAAATAGCAATCAGCCCCAGCATTTT CASSLGMRNSNQPQHF
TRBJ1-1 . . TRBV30 TGTGCCTGGAGTGTACAGCGGTACACTGAAGCTTTCTTT CAWSVQRYTEAFF
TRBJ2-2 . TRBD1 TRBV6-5 TGTGCCAGCAGTCCCAGGGGGCAGAACACCGGGGAGCTGTTTTTT CASSPRGQNTGELFF
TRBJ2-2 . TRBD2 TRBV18 TGTGCCAGCTCAGTTACTAGCGGGAGCGACACCGGGGAGCTGTTTTTT CASSVTSGSDTGELFF